What follows are 22 T cell receptor beta chains derived from one specimen sequenced in a study of cytomegalovirus exposure and HLA in healthy donors. This table comes from immunoSEQ multiplex PCR, and its TCRdb copy is limited to in-frame clones, with some not included. The sample lists 90,000 to 110,000 clones; around 87% were seen once. Source material: PBMCs. All receptors derive from a woman between 18 and 29 years old in good health and CMV-seropositive.

The V and J genes are TRBV19 and TRBJ1-5; D may be TRBD1 (5 bases). The CDR3 has 14 residues. V was cut by 2 bases and J by 2 bases, with 7 bases left in between. Germline V CDR1 and CDR2: LNHDA, SQIVND (reference sequence). The CDR3, as DNA: TGTGCCAGTAGTATAAGCAGGGGCAATCAGCCCCAGCATTTT. Translation: CASSISRGNQPQHF.

The J gene is TRBJ1-2, the V gene TRBV19; 7 bases line up with TRBD1. V lost 8 bases and J lost 3; bases outside the gene matches: 9. The CDR3 covers 14 residues. The V gene's germline CDR1 is LNHDA and CDR2 SQIVND (reference sequence). The CDR3 here is CASQTTGKDYGYTF. The CDR3 bases are TGTGCCAGTCAAACGACAGGGAAGGACTATGGCTACACCTTC.

V and J are TRBV2 and TRBJ2-3, with D possibly TRBD1 on 5 matching bases. V was shortened by 6 bases and J by 5 bases, with 15 bases between the two germline ends. The V gene's germline CDR1 is SNHLY and CDR2 FYNNEI. The CDR3 length is 14 residues. This chain's CDR3 is CASRVRVNVDTQYF. The CDR3 nucleotides read TGTGCCAGCAGGGTCAGGGTAAACGTAGATACGCAGTATTTT.

The chain employs TRBV7-9 and TRBJ1-5; 12 nucleotides match TRBD1. The V gene end was trimmed by 0 bases and the J gene end by 5 bases; junction bases not matched to a gene: 5. From germline, CDR1 is SEHNR and CDR2 FQNEAQ (reference sequence). This CDR3 contains 17 residues. The CDR3 coding sequence is TGTGCCAGCAGCTTAGCGGCCGGGACAGGGGGCGATCAGCCCCAGCATTTT. This codes for CASSLAAGTGGDQPQHF.

In regard to this clone: The same CDR3 arises from other DNA sequences in this sample as well. The chain couples TRBV27 to TRBJ1-2; D perhaps matches TRBD1 (6 bases). CDR1 is MNHEY, CDR2 SMNVEV, per germline (reference sequence). The CDR3 loop spans 13 amino acids. Trimming cost V 2 bases and J 2 bases, with 6 bases left between them. CDR3 loop: CASSLGQNYGYTF. CDR3 nucleotides: TGTGCCAGCAGTTTAGGACAGAACTATGGCTACACCTTC.

The rearrangement links TRBV11-3 to TRBJ2-5, with a possible D match to TRBD2 (7 bases). V dropped 3 bases and J dropped 4 bases, with 9 bases sitting between them. Germline CDR1 SGHNT, CDR2 YENEEA. This CDR3 is 13 amino acids long. CDR3 nucleotide sequence: TGTGCCAGCAGCTTCGGGGGGCCAGAGACCCAGTACTTC. It specifies CASSFGGPETQYF.

The chain recombines TRBV28 with TRBJ2-2; 8 bases are a match to TRBD2. The CDR3 covers 14 residues. CDR1 and CDR2 (germline): MDHEN, SYDVKM. Unmatched junction bases numbered 6, after V lost 7 bases and J lost 5 bases. For the CDR3, the DNA is TGTGCCAGCACCCCCGGGAGGGGTACCGGGGAGCTGTTTTTT. Its translation: CASTPGRGTGELFF.

This clone was picked up a small number of times. The CDR3 loop reads CASRASGTGQHEQYF. The CDR3 nucleotides read TGTGCCAGCAGAGCCTCCGGGACAGGGCAACACGAGCAGTACTTC. This chain links TRBV6-5 with TRBJ2-7; 9 bases match TRBD1. Losses at the gene ends were 6 bases for V and 5 bases for J; bases not matched to a gene: 11. Germline CDR1 and CDR2: MNHEY and SVGAGI. The CDR3 length is 15 residues.

This chain joins TRBV29-1 and TRBJ2-6; tentative D call: TRBD1 (6 bases). V lost 2 bases, J lost 2 bases, and 7 bases lay in between. Germline lookup yields CDR1 SQVTM and CDR2 ANQGSEA. This CDR3 has 14 amino acids. The CDR3 loop is CSVERGTGANVLTF. For the CDR3, the DNA is TGCAGCGTTGAAAGGGGGACTGGGGCCAACGTCCTGACTTTC.

The chain is built from TRBV2 and TRBJ2-1; 7 nucleotides line up with TRBD2. Germline lookup yields CDR1 SNHLY and CDR2 FYNNEI. CDR3 length: 12 amino acids. The junction had 1 base not matched to a gene; V was cut back by 4 bases and J by 7 bases. In nucleotides, the CDR3 is TGTGCCAGCAGTGGGACTAGAAATGAGCAGTTCTTC. It encodes CASSGTRNEQFF. Supplemented by reference TRBV2 and TRBJ2-1, the full variable domain reads EPEVTQTPSHQVTQMGQEVILRCVPISNHLYFYWYRQILGQKVEFLVSFYNNEISEKSEIFDDQFSVERPDGSNFTLKIRSTKLEDSAMYFCASSGTRNEQFFGPGTRLTVL.

This chain joins TRBV6-5 and TRBJ2-7, with TRBD1 matching over 10 bases. The CDR3 spans 15 residues. In germline, CDR1 is MNHEY, CDR2 SVGAGI. After removal of 6 bases from V and 9 bases from J, the junction contained 14 bases not matched to a gene. Here the CDR3 DNA reads TGTGCCAGCAGCCCACCGGGACAGGGGCGAATGGGGCAGTACTTC. Amino acid sequence: CASSPPGQGRMGQYF.

This chain uses TRBV2 with TRBJ2-3; 9 bases are a match to TRBD1. CDR3 length: 16 amino acids. Germline CDR1 SNHLY, CDR2 FYNNEI. J lost 2 bases, V lost 6 bases, and 9 bases had no gene match. The CDR3 nucleotides read TGTGCCAGCAGCCATTCGGGACAGGGTCTCACAGATACGCAGTATTTT. Translation: CASSHSGQGLTDTQYF.

This chain uses TRBV5-1 with TRBJ2-3; 7 nucleotides match TRBD2. The germline CDR1 and CDR2 sequences are SGHRS and YFSETQ. CDR3 length equals 15 residues. V shed 0 bases and J 1 base; nucleotides not matched to a gene: 2. CDR3 nucleotides: TGCGCCAGCAGCTTGGGTCGGGGGGGCACAGATACGCAGTATTTT. Its protein is CASSLGRGGTDTQYF.

As concerns this clone: At the DNA level, this CDR3 is encoded by other sequences in the same sample as well. This chain joins TRBV4-1 and TRBJ1-4; 9 positions match TRBD1. In germline, CDR1 is MGHRA, CDR2 YSYEKL. CDR3 size: 15 residues. Trimming removed 2 bases from V and 7 bases from J; junction bases left unmatched: 5. Here the CDR3 DNA reads TGCGCCAGCAGCCAATCGGGGACAGGGTCTGAAAAACTGTTTTTT. Protein product: CASSQSGTGSEKLFF.

This clone was recorded once. The chain carries TRBV19 and TRBJ1-2, with 7 bases identical to TRBD1. The CDR3 runs 16 residues. Germline CDR1 LNHDA, CDR2 SQIVND (reference sequence). The V segment lost 4 bases and the J segment 4 bases; nucleotides outside the gene matches: 12. Written as DNA, the CDR3 is TGTGCCAGTAGTACCCCCCCCGGACAGGCCCCCTATGGCTACACCTTC. This encodes CASSTPPGQAPYGYTF.

V is TRBV28 and J is TRBJ1-1, with 8 bases lining up with TRBD1. V lost 5 bases, J lost 4 bases, and 12 bases stayed unmatched. The CDR3 runs 16 residues. The V gene's germline CDR1 is MDHEN and CDR2 SYDVKM. The CDR3 DNA sequence: TGTGCCAGCAGTGTTGCTTCACAGGGGGGGAGCACTGAAGCTTTCTTT. Its protein product is CASSVASQGGSTEAFF.

The V gene is TRBV10-3, the J gene TRBJ1-1, with TRBD1 matching over 7 bases. CDR3 length: 19 amino acids. Germline V gene sequence: CDR1 ENHRY, CDR2 SYGVKD. The V and J ends lost 3 bases and 3 bases, in that order; junction bases with no gene match: 19. In nucleotides, the CDR3 is TGTGCCATCAGTGAAGGGCGACAGGGTGGGGTTGGTGGGTACACTGAAGCTTTCTTT. This sequence encodes CAISEGRQGGVGGYTEAFF.

The V gene is TRBV4-1, the J gene TRBJ2-7, with 7 bases aligning to TRBD1. V shed 5 bases, J shed 4 bases, and the junction held 11 bases outside the gene matches. The CDR3 is 15 residues long. Per germline, CDR1 MGHRA and CDR2 YSYEKL. The DNA of the CDR3 is TGCGCCAGCAGCGCCCGGGACAGTTTAATTTACGAGCAGTACTTC. The encoded protein is CASSARDSLIYEQYF.

This chain links TRBV6-1 with TRBJ1-5; D remains ambiguous. Germline CDR1 reads MNHNS; CDR2 reads SASEGT. The CDR3 loop spans 16 amino acids. V lost 3 bases and J 1 base, leaving 13 bases between the germline ends. The CDR3 DNA reads as TGTGCCAGCAGTGATATAACCAGTGGCAGCAATCAGCCCCAGCATTTT. This sequence encodes CASSDITSGSNQPQHF.

V usage is TRBV7-3 and J usage is TRBJ2-1; unclear D gene. V gave up 1 base and J gave up 4 bases, with 17 bases separating them. The CDR3 sequence is 17 residues long. The germline CDR1 and CDR2 sequences are SGHTA and FQGTGA. The CDR3 sequence: CASSLKSVSSVYNEQFF. The CDR3 DNA is TGTGCCAGCAGCTTAAAGTCGGTGTCGTCGGTATACAATGAGCAGTTCTTC.

This clone was seen just once. The rearrangement uses TRBV19 and TRBJ1-5, with D unresolved. CDR3 size: 14 residues. Germline CDR1 is LNHDA and CDR2 is SQIVND (reference sequence). With 1 base removed from V and 4 bases from J, the gap between germline ends came to 8 bases. CDR3 bases: TGTGCCAGTAGTATAGGAGTGACAAATCAGCCCCAGCATTTT. It yields the protein CASSIGVTNQPQHF. Drawing the rest from reference TRBV19 and TRBJ1-5, the complete variable domain is DGGITQSPKYLFRKEGQNVTLSCEQNLNHDAMYWYRQDPGQGLRLIYYSQIVNDFQKGDIAEGYSVSREKKESFPLTVTSAQKNPTAFYLCASSIGVTNQPQHFGDGTRLSIL.

This chain uses TRBV5-4 with TRBJ1-1; no reliable D call. Germline V gene lookup returns CDR1 SGHNT and CDR2 YYREEE (reference sequence). V gave up 4 bases and J gave up 0 bases, with 13 bases separating them. CDR3 length: 15 amino acids. CDR3 protein: CASSPRETMNTEAFF. The CDR3, as DNA: TGTGCCAGCAGCCCGCGGGAGACCATGAACACTGAAGCTTTCTTT.